Here is one T cell receptor beta chain with its context. This sample was taken from a study of blood T cell repertoires in COVID-19. Overall study context: Whether acute or convalescent, the COVID-19 samples came from the United States, Italy and Spain. T cells, B-cell-depleted T cells, or PBMCs supplied cDNA or gDNA.

This CDR3 is built from 14 residues. The V gene end was trimmed by 4 bases and the J gene end by 4 bases; junction bases not matched to a gene: 4. Germline V CDR1 and CDR2: SGHRS, YFSETQ. Sequencing was performed with immunoSEQ multiplex PCR; in TCRdb, only in-frame clones are kept and a portion is missing. The sample contains 120,000 or so clones, over 75% of which appear only once. J is TRBJ2-7 and V is TRBV5-1, with TRBD2 matching 11 bases. Sequencing was carried out using peripheral blood. This receptor was obtained from a man aged 25 to 40 with COVID-19, enrolled during active disease. This CDR3 reads CASSQLAGDYEQYF. The CDR3 DNA reads TGCGCCAGCAGCCAACTAGCGGGGGATTACGAGCAGTACTTC.